These 31 T cell receptor beta chains were all obtained from the same sample, sequenced in a study of PD-1 blockade in classical Hodgkin lymphoma. Here immunoSEQ multiplex PCR was the method, and the copy in TCRdb shows in-frame clones only, minus some. Of around 45,000 clones listed, 88% are singletons. All patients relapsed after autologous stem cell transplantation, and brentuximab vedotin exposure varied. Sequenced material: peripheral blood mononuclear cells (PBMCs), taken at baseline. The receptor set was obtained from a human donor with classical Hodgkin lymphoma.

The table lists this clone with a few counts. The chain uses TRBV27 and TRBJ2-1, with 11 bases fitting TRBD2. This CDR3 has 18 residues. Germline assignment: CDR1 MNHEY and CDR2 SMNVEV (reference sequence). The V and J ends lost 1 base and 4 bases, in that order; junction bases with no gene match: 9. The CDR3 region is CASSLFGTSGRVYNEQFF. The DNA of the CDR3 is TGTGCCAGCAGTTTATTTGGGACTAGCGGTCGAGTATACAATGAGCAGTTCTTC.

J is TRBJ1-6 and V is TRBV4-1, with TRBD1 matching over 7 bases. V was pared by 1 base and J by 4 bases, with 4 bases of the junction left unmatched. Germline assignment: CDR1 MGHRA and CDR2 YSYEKL. The length of the CDR3 is 16 residues. CDR3 DNA: TGCGCCAGCAGCCAAGGTCCCAGGGGGTATAATTCACCCCTCCACTTT. As protein: CASSQGPRGYNSPLHF.

With respect to this clone: The same CDR3 is also encoded by other DNA sequences in this sample. This chain connects TRBV9 to TRBJ1-1; D call uncertain. CDR3 length equals 12 residues. With 3 bases removed from V and 1 base from J, the gap between germline ends came to 4 bases. CDR1 is SGDLS and CDR2 is YYNGEE in the germline V gene. The CDR3 DNA reads as TGTGCCAGCAGCGGTTGGAACACTGAAGCTTTCTTT. Residues: CASSGWNTEAFF.

The chain recombines TRBV18 with TRBJ1-3, with 8 bases identical to TRBD1. V dropped 3 bases and J dropped 4; count of bases not matched to a gene: 11. Germline values: CDR1 KGHSH, CDR2 LQKENI. The CDR3 sequence is 17 residues long. The CDR3 spells CASSPIRTGTIGNTIYF. For the CDR3, the DNA is TGTGCCAGCTCACCGATCCGGACAGGGACTATCGGAAACACCATATATTTT.

The DNA of the CDR3 is TGTGCCAGCAGTGTAGAACAGGGTCGTAGAGGCGAGCAGTACTTC. It specifies CASSVEQGRRGEQYF. The genes are TRBV6-1 and TRBJ2-7; D is possibly TRBD1 (6 bases). Germline V lookup: CDR1 MNHNS, CDR2 SASEGT. Trimming took off 4 bases at V and 6 bases at J, with 19 bases between the two ends. The CDR3 length is 15 residues.

This rearrangement joins TRBV28 to TRBJ2-3; possibly TRBD1 for D (6 bases). The CDR3 loop spans 17 amino acids. Germline CDR1 reads MDHEN; CDR2 reads SYDVKM. The germline V and J ends were trimmed by 5 bases and 0 bases, with 18 bases remaining between them. CDR3 sequence reads: CASSPPGQRLSTDTQYF. The CDR3 bases are TGTGCCAGCAGTCCCCCGGGACAACGCCTTAGCACAGATACGCAGTATTTT.

The chain recombines TRBV9 with TRBJ2-7, with D perhaps matching TRBD2 (5 bases). The CDR3 is made up of 16 amino acids. Germline-derived CDR1 and CDR2 are SGDLS and YYNGEE. The V end lost 0 bases, the J end lost 2 bases, and 15 bases lay between the germline ends. The DNA for the CDR3 is TGTGCCAGCAGCGTAGGGCTGGATAGCGTCGCCTACGAGCAGTACTTC. The encoded protein is CASSVGLDSVAYEQYF.

This clone has a single count. The rearrangement uses TRBV12-2 and TRBJ2-3; TRBD1 is the table's D call, not checked against the DNA. TRBV12-2 constitutes a pseudogene. CDR3 length: 17 residues. The CDR3 nucleotides are TGTGCAAGTCGCTTTGTCCCCCGGGACAGGGCTACAGATACGCAGTATTTT. Amino acid sequence: CASRFVPRDRATDTQYF.

The V and J genes are TRBV5-4 and TRBJ1-1; 8 positions agree with TRBD1. V lost 4 bases and J lost 4; bases outside the gene matches: 9. The CDR3 totals 15 residues. CDR1 and CDR2 from the germline V gene are SGHNT and YYREEE (reference sequence). As DNA, the CDR3 is TGTGCCAGCAGCAAACAAGGACAGGGTGGCACTGAAGCTTTCTTT. Translated: CASSKQGQGGTEAFF.

The chain combines TRBV5-1 with TRBJ2-7, with 9 bases identical to TRBD1. V was pared by 0 bases and J by 5 bases, with 12 bases of the junction left unmatched. The CDR3 runs to 17 residues. Germline V gene sequence: CDR1 SGHRS, CDR2 YFSETQ. CDR3 sequence (DNA): TGCGCCAGCAGCTTGGGGTCTAACAGGGGGCAAAGCCACGAGCAGTACTTC. Encoded protein: CASSLGSNRGQSHEQYF.

The J gene is TRBJ1-2, the V gene TRBV25-1; D not resolved. Germline loops: CDR1 MGHDK, CDR2 SYGVNS. This CDR3 is 15 amino acids long. Trimming shortened V by 2 bases and J by 0 bases, and 10 bases separated the two germline ends. The CDR3 here is CASSEVAESNYGYTF. In DNA form, the CDR3 reads TGTGCCAGCAGTGAAGTGGCGGAATCTAACTATGGCTACACCTTC.

Comments on this clone: The junction and the germline gene differ at one end; a read error may be behind it. The chain carries TRBV4-1 and TRBJ2-7; D gene ambiguous. Germline V gene data show CDR1 as MGHRA and CDR2 as YSYEKL. This CDR3 region has 15 residues. The CDR3 nucleotides are TGCGCCAGCAGGCAAGAGCCTTTCGGAGCCTACGAGCAGTACTTC. As protein: CASRQEPFGAYEQYF.

This clone has a single count. The V and J genes are TRBV6-1 and TRBJ2-5; D may be TRBD1 (5 bases). The CDR3 extends over 13 amino acids. Germline CDR1 and CDR2: MNHNS and SASEGT. The V and J ends lost 3 bases and 5 bases respectively, with 10 bases between them. This CDR3 is CASSESGRETQYF. CDR3 in DNA: TGTGCCAGCAGTGAGTCAGGGCGGGAGACCCAGTACTTC.

The CDR3 here is CAIRAPGLAGGPSSYNEQFF. Written as DNA, the CDR3 is TGTGCCATCAGAGCCCCGGGACTAGCGGGGGGGCCTTCCTCCTACAATGAGCAGTTCTTC. This chain links TRBV10-3 with TRBJ2-1; TRBD2 matches 16 bases. V was pared by 6 bases and J by 0 bases, with 11 bases of the junction left unmatched. Germline assignment: CDR1 ENHRY and CDR2 SYGVKD. The CDR3 runs 20 residues.

The rearrangement uses TRBV4-3 and TRBJ1-2, with D possibly TRBD1 on 6 matching bases. Germline-derived CDR1 and CDR2 are LGHNA and YSLEER. CDR3 length: 15 residues. Trimming removed 1 base at V and 2 bases at J, with 11 bases between. The CDR3 DNA follows: TGCGCCAGCAGCCAAGCGGCGGGGGGCAACTATGGCTACACCTTC. Its translation: CASSQAAGGNYGYTF.

V and J are TRBV6-1 and TRBJ1-5, with 9 bases identical to TRBD1. The CDR3 runs to 14 residues. In germline, CDR1 is MNHNS, CDR2 SASEGT. Trimming removed 7 bases from V and 6 bases from J; junction bases left unmatched: 7. CDR3 bases: TGTGCCAGCACCCCGACAGGGGGAAGTCAGCCCCAGCATTTT. It translates to CASTPTGGSQPQHF.

The CDR3 sequence: CASSLGQLLGEQYF. As DNA, the CDR3 is TGTGCCAGCAGCTTAGGGCAGCTTTTAGGTGAGCAGTACTTC. The chain joins TRBV7-6 to TRBJ2-7, with D unclear. Per germline, CDR1 SGHVS and CDR2 FNYEAQ. Trimming shortened V by 1 base and J by 7 bases, and 14 bases separated the two germline ends. CDR3 length equals 14 residues.

The chain combines TRBV27 with TRBJ1-5, with D hard to call. Germline V gives CDR1 MNHEY, CDR2 SMNVEV (reference sequence). There are 13 residues in the CDR3. V lost 6 bases to trimming and J lost 0 bases, with 6 bases between them. CDR3 nucleotides: TGTGCCAGCAGGCAACATAGCAATCAGCCCCAGCATTTT. Its translation is CASRQHSNQPQHF.

The rearrangement joins TRBV28 to TRBJ2-7; 9 bases are shared with TRBD1. Per germline, CDR1 MDHEN and CDR2 SYDVKM. V lost 6 bases and J lost 4; bases outside the gene matches: 10. This CDR3 has 15 amino acids. The CDR3 region is CASRRDRGIWYEQYF. The CDR3 DNA is TGTGCCAGCAGGCGAGACAGGGGGATTTGGTACGAGCAGTACTTC.

The table lists this clone with a count of one. The rearrangement joins TRBV5-1 to TRBJ1-2, with 7 positions matching TRBD1. This CDR3 has 14 amino acids. Trimming at V came to 0 bases and at J to 4 bases, leaving 3 bases not matched to a gene. From germline, CDR1 is SGHRS and CDR2 YFSETQ. The CDR3 reads CASSLEGTAYGYTF. As DNA, the CDR3 is TGCGCCAGCAGCTTGGAAGGGACAGCCTATGGCTACACCTTC.

The chain recombines TRBV7-8 with TRBJ2-5; no reliable D call. With 6 bases removed from V and 2 bases from J, the gap between germline ends came to 13 bases. Germline V gives CDR1 SGHVS, CDR2 FQNEAQ. CDR3 length equals 14 residues. Written as DNA, the CDR3 is TGTGCCAGCAGTCTACTGGTGGGGCAAGAGACCCAGTACTTC. Its protein product is CASSLLVGQETQYF.

The chain combines TRBV28 with TRBJ1-4; D is unresolved. This CDR3 contains 13 residues. The ends were cut back, 3 bases at V and 5 bases at J, with 7 bases in the middle. Germline values: CDR1 MDHEN, CDR2 SYDVKM. The CDR3 reads CASSLLGNEKLFF. CDR3 sequence (DNA): TGTGCCAGCAGTTTGTTAGGAAATGAAAAACTGTTTTTT.

V and J are TRBV27 and TRBJ2-5; D possibly matches TRBD1 or TRBD2 (5 bases each). The CDR3 covers 14 residues. V was trimmed by 0 bases and J by 2 bases, leaving 7 bases between them. Germline V gives CDR1 MNHEY, CDR2 SMNVEV (reference sequence). The CDR3 loop reads CASSLSGVQETQYF. The CDR3 coding sequence is TGTGCCAGCAGTTTATCGGGGGTTCAAGAGACCCAGTACTTC.

This chain joins TRBV11-2 and TRBJ2-5, with D possibly being TRBD2 (6 bases). The CDR3 is made up of 16 amino acids. CDR1 and CDR2 (germline): SGHAT, FQNNGV. Trimming shortened V by 4 bases and J by 5 bases, and 20 bases separated the two germline ends. For the CDR3, the DNA is TGTGCCAGCAGCTCACTCGGGAATCGGGGGTACGAGACCCAGTACTTC. Translated: CASSSLGNRGYETQYF.

In its sample, this clone was seen once. The chain employs TRBV5-4 and TRBJ1-1; D is undetermined. The CDR3 loop spans 14 amino acids. Germline assignment: CDR1 SGHNT and CDR2 YYREEE (reference sequence). V was clipped by 0 bases and J by 2 bases, with 8 bases between them. The CDR3 loop reads CASSLALKNTEAFF. The DNA for the CDR3 is TGTGCCAGCAGCTTGGCTCTGAAAAACACTGAAGCTTTCTTT.

The chain uses TRBV10-3 and TRBJ2-7; D not resolved. The germline gives CDR1 ENHRY, CDR2 SYGVKD. CDR3 size: 15 residues. V lost 0 bases and J 4 bases, leaving 13 bases between the germline ends. CDR3 coding DNA: TGTGCCATCAGTGAGTCCGTTCAAGGGTCTTACGAGCAGTACTTC. Translating it yields CAISESVQGSYEQYF.

CDR3 region: CASSLVRGGNTEAFF. The CDR3 nucleotides read TGTGCCAGCAGCTTAGTAAGGGGTGGGAACACTGAAGCTTTCTTT. The chain links TRBV7-8 to TRBJ1-1, with D possibly being TRBD1 (5 bases). This CDR3 is 15 amino acids long. V lost 1 base and J lost 1, with 10 bases in between. Germline CDR1 SGHVS, CDR2 FQNEAQ.

This chain joins TRBV7-2 and TRBJ2-7, with TRBD1 matching 7 bases. Germline trimming cut 4 bases from V and 6 bases from J; bases unmatched to any gene: 12. Germline-derived CDR1 and CDR2 are SGHTA and FQGNSA. The CDR3 has 15 residues. CDR3 nucleotide sequence: TGTGCCAGCAGCTCAACCGGGACAGTCGTATCCGAGCAGTACTTC. Its translation is CASSSTGTVVSEQYF.

This chain joins TRBV7-6 and TRBJ1-5; D may be TRBD1 (5 bases). This CDR3 comprises 15 residues. V lost 5 bases and J 0 bases, leaving 11 bases between the germline ends. CDR1 is SGHVS and CDR2 is FNYEAQ in the germline V gene. The CDR3 region has the DNA TGTGCCAGCAGCCGCGGACACGATAGCAATCAGCCCCAGCATTTT. Protein: CASSRGHDSNQPQHF.

This sequence joins TRBV2 and TRBJ2-2, with no clear D. The V and J ends lost 6 bases and 4 bases respectively, with 18 bases between them. The CDR3 has 16 amino acids. Germline-derived CDR1 and CDR2 are SNHLY and FYNNEI. The CDR3 spells CASRAFGVGFTGELFF. DNA of the CDR3: TGTGCCAGCAGAGCCTTTGGGGTGGGATTCACCGGGGAGCTGTTTTTT.

This clone was seen a handful of times. The rearrangement links TRBV6-6 to TRBJ2-1; D call uncertain. Germline loops: CDR1 MNHNY, CDR2 SVGAGI (reference sequence). The V and J ends lost 5 bases and 7 bases respectively, with 9 bases between them. CDR3 length equals 12 residues. The CDR3 sequence: CASSQVSNEQFF. DNA of the CDR3: TGTGCCAGCAGTCAAGTCAGTAATGAGCAGTTCTTC.